The 31 T cell receptor beta chains presented below share a single source sample, sequenced in a study of early T cells in non-severe SARS-CoV-2 infection. TCRdb re-analysed the 5' RACE reads in MiXCR, keeping a single row per CDR3 protein. This sample has tens of thousands of distinct CDR3 sequences, with about 6.7% found just once. Sample: whole blood. The receptors were sampled from an adult who was a healthcare worker with PCR-confirmed SARS-CoV-2 infection or an uninfected control (not recorded which).

This clonotype appeared a few times. V gene TRBV30 combines with J gene TRBJ2-7; possibly TRBD2 for D (6 bases). The CDR3 sequence is 12 residues long. The germline V gene encodes CDR1 GTSNPN and CDR2 SVGIG (reference sequence). The V gene lost 3 bases and the J gene lost 4 bases, with 10 bases spanning the gap. In nucleotides, the CDR3 is TGTGCCTGGAGCGGGGGTGAATACGAGCAGTACTTC. Protein product: CAWSGGEYEQYF.

This clonotype was observed at least ten times. The CDR3, as DNA: TGTGCCAGCAGCTCGACAGGGGTCGGGAACGAGCAGTACTTC. As protein: CASSSTGVGNEQYF. This chain joins TRBV5-5 and TRBJ2-7; 8 nucleotides align to TRBD1. Germline V gene lookup returns CDR1 SGHKS and CDR2 YYEKEE (reference sequence). Trimming removed 3 bases from V and 5 bases from J; junction bases left unmatched: 7. This CDR3 spans 14 amino acids.

This clonotype was picked up many times. The chain employs TRBV5-1 and TRBJ2-7, with D possibly TRBD2 on 5 matching bases. Trimming shortened V by 2 bases and J by 4 bases, and 19 bases separated the two germline ends. The V gene's germline CDR1 is SGHRS and CDR2 YFSETQ. The CDR3 consists of 16 residues. As DNA, the CDR3 is TGCGCCAGCAGCTTAGAGTGGGAGCGGAGTAGGTACGAGCAGTACTTC. Its translation: CASSLEWERSRYEQYF. The variable domain in full, with the rest retrieved from reference TRBV5-1 and TRBJ2-7, is KAGVTQTPRYLIKTRGQQVTLSCSPISGHRSVSWYQQTPGQGLQFLFEYFSETQRNKGNFPGRFSGRQFSNSRSEMNVSTLELGDSALYLCASSLEWERSRYEQYFGPGTRLTVT.

The chain recombines TRBV19 with TRBJ2-1; D is tentatively TRBD1 or TRBD2 (5 bases each). This CDR3 has 16 residues. Trimming removed 7 bases from V and 0 bases from J, with 16 bases in between. Germline V gene lookup returns CDR1 LNHDA and CDR2 SQIVND (reference sequence). This CDR3 reads CASTTGPYVSYNEQFF. The CDR3 DNA is TGTGCCAGTACCACGGGGCCTTACGTCTCCTACAATGAGCAGTTCTTC.

The chain recombines TRBV4-2 with TRBJ2-7; 8 bases match TRBD2. CDR1 LGHNA and CDR2 YNFKEQ come from the germline V gene. Unmatched junction bases numbered 5, after V lost 2 bases and J lost 5 bases. The CDR3 consists of 14 residues. The CDR3 region is CASSQPGLDDEQYF. DNA of the CDR3: TGTGCCAGCAGCCAACCGGGACTAGATGACGAGCAGTACTTC.

This clonotype was detected ten times or more. The rearrangement uses TRBV20-1 and TRBJ2-6; 11 bases are shared with TRBD2. Germline V gives CDR1 DFQATT, CDR2 SNEGSKA (reference sequence). The CDR3 is made up of 16 amino acids. With 3 bases clipped from V and 4 bases from J, the junction kept 5 bases outside the gene matches. CDR3 in amino acids: CSARKLAGVGANVLTF. The CDR3 DNA is TGCAGTGCTAGGAAACTAGCGGGAGTCGGGGCCAACGTCCTGACTTTC.

The gene calls are TRBV5-1 and TRBJ2-3; the match to TRBD1 covers 7 bases. CDR3 length: 17 residues. Germline V gene sequence: CDR1 SGHRS, CDR2 YFSETQ. V lost 5 bases to trimming and J lost 6 bases; unmatched junction nucleotides: 18. The CDR3 sequence: CASSFDNRDRGYDTQYF. CDR3 sequence (DNA): TGCGCCAGCAGTTTTGACAACCGGGACAGAGGATACGATACGCAGTATTTT.

A word on this clonotype: This may be a read error, as it is one base from a much larger clone. This chain joins TRBV19 and TRBJ1-4; D possibly corresponds to TRBD1 (6 bases). CDR1 is LNHDA, CDR2 SQIVND, per germline (reference sequence). The CDR3 is 13 residues long. The DNA of the CDR3 is TGTGTCAGTATGCGGACAGCCTCCAAAAAACTGTTTTTT. Protein sequence: CVSMRTASKKLFF.

This clonotype occurred many times. The V call is TRBV6-2 or TRBV6-3, the J call TRBJ2-7, with D possibly being TRBD2 (6 bases). The CDR3 covers 16 residues. V was cut by 7 bases and J by 0 bases, with 19 bases left in between. Germline assignment: CDR1 MNHEY and CDR2 SVGEGT. The CDR3 nucleotides are TGTGCCAGCAACCCACACGGGACTGGAAGCTCCTACGAGCAGTACTTC. Protein sequence: CASNPHGTGSSYEQYF.

In this sample, this clonotype turned up many times. The chain has TRBV7-3 and TRBJ1-4; possible D gene TRBD1, 5 bases. The length of the CDR3 is 15 residues. Trimming stripped 1 base from V and 4 bases from J, with 10 bases between. Germline CDR1 reads SGHTA; CDR2 reads FQGTGA. Here the CDR3 DNA reads TGTGCCAGCAGCTTAAATCCCGGGGGTAATGAAAAACTGTTTTTT. Residues: CASSLNPGGNEKLFF.

This clonotype was observed at least ten times. V usage is TRBV27 and J usage is TRBJ2-7; 14 bases are a match to TRBD2. The junction had 4 bases not matched to a gene; V was cut back by 3 bases and J by 6 bases. This CDR3 region has 15 residues. Per the germline V gene, CDR1 is MNHEY and CDR2 is SMNVEV (reference sequence). The CDR3 is CASSFRLAGGIEQYF. For the CDR3, the DNA is TGTGCCAGCAGTTTTCGACTAGCGGGAGGGATCGAGCAGTACTTC.

Ten or more counts support this clonotype. The chain joins TRBV11-2 to TRBJ1-6; weak D call: TRBD1 (5 bases). This CDR3 contains 15 residues. From germline, CDR1 is SGHAT and CDR2 FQNNGV. V was pared by 4 bases and J by 0 bases, with 7 bases between. The CDR3 nucleotides read TGTGCCAGCAGCTCCGACAGCTCCTATAATTCACCCCTCCACTTT. Translating gives CASSSDSSYNSPLHF.

This clonotype was recorded many times. The V gene is TRBV4-1, the J gene TRBJ1-6, with unresolved D. Germline CDR1 and CDR2: MGHRA and YSYEKL. This CDR3 has 16 residues. The V gene lost 1 base and the J gene lost 8 bases, with 15 bases spanning the gap. The CDR3 is CASSQGIGLQDSPLHF. CDR3 nucleotides: TGCGCCAGCAGCCAAGGAATAGGCCTTCAGGATTCACCCCTCCACTTT.

This chain links TRBV5-1 with TRBJ2-7, with a tentative D call TRBD1 (5 bases). CDR3 length equals 13 residues. V was trimmed by 5 bases and J by 5 bases, leaving 14 bases between them. CDR1 and CDR2 (germline): SGHRS, YFSETQ. The CDR3 nucleotides are TGCGCCAGCAGTGGGGCCGTTTGGGACGAGCAGTACTTC. Its translation is CASSGAVWDEQYF.

In its sample, this clonotype was seen many times. The chain employs TRBV5-1 and TRBJ2-5, with D unclear. V gave up 0 bases and J gave up 3 bases, with 9 bases separating them. Looked up from germline, CDR1 is SGHRS and CDR2 is YFSETQ. The CDR3 totals 14 residues. In DNA, the CDR3 is TGCGCCAGCAGCTTGGGTCCAGTGGAAGAGACCCAGTACTTC. Translation: CASSLGPVEETQYF.

This chain connects TRBV6-6 to TRBJ2-7; the match to TRBD1 covers 10 bases. V was clipped by 5 bases and J by 4 bases; unmatched bases: 8. Germline CDR1 MNHNY, CDR2 SVGAGI (reference sequence). The CDR3 is 15 residues long. The CDR3 bases are TGTGCCAGCAGTCCCCGGGACAGGGGTATATACGAGCAGTACTTC. Protein product: CASSPRDRGIYEQYF.

This clonotype has at least ten counts. The rearrangement links TRBV12-3 or TRBV12-4 to TRBJ1-1; 10 positions match TRBD1. The length of the CDR3 is 15 residues. V shed 10 bases, J shed 0 bases, and the junction held 8 bases outside the gene matches. CDR3 residues: CATLKDRGMNTEAFF. Written as DNA, the CDR3 is TGTGCCACCCTGAAGGACAGGGGGATGAACACTGAAGCTTTCTTT.

Ten or more counts support this clonotype. The V gene is TRBV20-1, the J gene TRBJ2-7; 9 bases line up with TRBD1. CDR1 DFQATT and CDR2 SNEGSKA come from the germline V gene (reference sequence). J gave up 5 bases and V 6 bases, and 11 bases lay outside the gene matches. The CDR3 runs to 14 residues. Here the CDR3 reads CSAARPGQGDEQYF. The CDR3 region has the DNA TGCAGTGCGGCCAGGCCGGGACAGGGCGACGAGCAGTACTTC.

This clonotype was seen more than once but under ten times. The CDR3 region is CASSLQIGLSGANVLTF. CDR3 DNA: TGTGCCAGCAGCCTACAGATAGGGCTCTCTGGGGCCAACGTCCTGACTTTC. This chain joins TRBV28 and TRBJ2-6, with D unclear. V lost 6 bases, J lost 0 bases, and 15 bases lay in between. The CDR3 runs to 17 residues. CDR1 and CDR2 from the germline V gene are MDHEN and SYDVKM.

This clonotype was detected ten times or more. CDR3 in DNA: TGTGCCAGCAGTTCCTATCCTTCCGGCTATGGCTACACCTTC. It encodes CASSSYPSGYGYTF. The V gene is TRBV6-5, the J gene TRBJ1-2, with D hard to call. CDR1 is MNHEY and CDR2 is SVGAGI in the germline V gene. The CDR3 contains 14 residues. The ends were cut back, 4 bases at V and 4 bases at J, with 13 bases in the middle.

The table lists this clonotype with many counts. The J gene is TRBJ2-3, the V gene TRBV29-1; tentative D call: TRBD2 (6 bases). The CDR3 runs 14 residues. The germline V gene has CDR1 SQVTM and CDR2 ANQGSEA. Trimming cost V 6 bases and J 1 base, with 14 bases left between them. The CDR3 protein is CSVGGRSRTDTQYF. The CDR3 DNA is TGCAGCGTCGGGGGACGGTCGCGCACAGATACGCAGTATTTT.

Written as DNA, the CDR3 is TGTGCCAGCAGCCCTTTAGGGACTAGCGGGAGTATCACCGGGGAGCTGTTTTTT. Translated: CASSPLGTSGSITGELFF. V usage is TRBV9 and J usage is TRBJ2-2; 14 bases match TRBD2. Germline loops: CDR1 SGDLS, CDR2 YYNGEE. Germline trimming cut 4 bases from V and 4 bases from J; bases unmatched to any gene: 9. The CDR3 is 18 residues long.

This clonotype was seen repeatedly, ten times or more. One end of the junction fails to match germline, which may point to a read error. The V and J genes are TRBV6-5 and TRBJ1-2; 7 nucleotides line up with TRBD1. CDR1 and CDR2 from the germline V gene are MNHEY and SVGAGI. This CDR3 spans 14 amino acids. CDR3 sequence (DNA): TGTACCAGCAGCCGCCTCGACAGGGAAGATGGCTACACCTTC. It translates to CTSSRLDREDGYTF.

This clonotype was seen ten or more times. This chain links TRBV29-1 with TRBJ1-5; TRBD1 is a possible D gene (5 bases). The CDR3 is 14 amino acids. Trimming cost V 7 bases and J 3 bases, with 16 bases left between them. CDR1 and CDR2 from the germline V gene are SQVTM and ANQGSEA. The CDR3 protein is CSASMGGYNQPQHF. For the CDR3, the DNA is TGCAGCGCCTCCATGGGGGGATACAATCAGCCCCAGCATTTT.

This clonotype was counted ten times or more. CDR3 sequence (DNA): TGTGCCAGCAGTTTGTTGCTAGCGGACAATGAGCAGTTCTTC. Translated, it gives CASSLLLADNEQFF. The V gene is TRBV12-3 or TRBV12-4, the J gene TRBJ2-1; TRBD2 aligns across 7 bases. This CDR3 contains 14 residues. V lost 3 bases and J lost 5; bases outside the gene matches: 4.

The chain uses TRBV6-1 and TRBJ2-2, with D perhaps matching TRBD1 (5 bases). V was shortened by 8 bases and J by 5 bases, with 12 bases between the two germline ends. CDR1 is MNHNS, CDR2 SASEGT, per germline. This CDR3 region has 13 residues. CDR3 nucleotides: TGTGCCAGCGATCAGGGTGGGACCGGGGAGCTGTTTTTT. As protein: CASDQGGTGELFF.

The V call is TRBV6-2 or TRBV6-3, the J call TRBJ2-5; tentatively, D is TRBD2 (6 bases). CDR1 is MNHEY, CDR2 SVGEGT, per germline. The CDR3 consists of 14 residues. The ends were cut back, 6 bases at V and 5 bases at J, with 16 bases in the middle. In nucleotides, the CDR3 is TGTGCCAGCAGCCTGGGGGGAAGGCCGGAGACCCAGTACTTC. As protein: CASSLGGRPETQYF.

This clonotype was picked up many times. The J gene is TRBJ2-3, the V gene TRBV6-6; D perhaps matches TRBD2 (6 bases). Germline V CDR1 and CDR2: MNHNY, SVGAGI (reference sequence). This CDR3 region has 18 residues. V lost 0 bases and J 2 bases, leaving 18 bases between the germline ends. CDR3 sequence: CASSYSRFVADATDTQYF. DNA of the CDR3: TGTGCCAGCAGTTACTCGAGATTCGTAGCGGATGCCACAGATACGCAGTATTTT.

The V call is TRBV6-6, the J call TRBJ2-7; D uncertain. This CDR3 spans 13 amino acids. The germline V gene encodes CDR1 MNHNY and CDR2 SVGAGI (reference sequence). V was clipped by 4 bases and J by 3 bases, with 10 bases between them. This CDR3 reads CASSWGEHYEQYF. The CDR3 DNA sequence: TGTGCCAGCAGTTGGGGTGAACACTACGAGCAGTACTTC.

On this clonotype: This could be a read error, since a much larger clone is one nucleotide away. The rearrangement links TRBV11-2 to TRBJ2-7, with no clear D. The CDR3 runs 15 residues. Trimming took off 2 bases at V and 1 base at J, with 12 bases between the two ends. Germline assignment: CDR1 SGHAT and CDR2 FQNNGV. The CDR3 nucleotides read TGTGCCAGCAGCTTATTCCGGTACGGATCCTACGAGCAGTACTTC. Residues: CASSLFRYGSYEQYF. Full variable domain (missing parts from reference TRBV11-2 and TRBJ2-7): EAGVAQSPRYKIIEKRQSVAFWCNPISGHATLYWYQQILGQGPKLLIQFQNNGVVDDSQLPKDRFSAERLKGVDSTLKIQPAKLEDSAVYLCASSLFRYGSYEQYFGPGTRLTVT.

The table lists this clonotype with many counts. The V gene is TRBV27, the J gene TRBJ1-2, with D maybe TRBD1 (6 bases). Trimming took off 8 bases at V and 5 bases at J, with 18 bases between the two ends. Germline assignment: CDR1 MNHEY and CDR2 SMNVEV (reference sequence). The CDR3 has 14 amino acids. CDR3 DNA: TGTGCCAGCGGGCCCAACACAGGGAAATATGGCTACACCTTC. Translating gives CASGPNTGKYGYTF.